A single sample gave rise to the 6 T cell receptor beta chains below, sequenced in a study of blood T cell repertoires in COVID-19. TCRdb keeps only in-frame clones here, not all; method: immunoSEQ multiplex PCR. Among 150,000 to 180,000 clones listed, about 80% were seen once. Sequenced: peripheral blood. The source of these receptors is a woman in her sixties or seventies with acute or convalescent COVID-19.

The chain uses TRBV5-1 and TRBJ2-5; possibly TRBD1 for D (6 bases). CDR1 is SGHRS and CDR2 is YFSETQ in the germline V gene. V lost 1 base, J lost 4 bases, and 8 bases lay in between. This CDR3 spans 13 amino acids. The CDR3 bases are TGCGCCAGCAGCTTGACAGGGATAGAGACCCAGTACTTC. Translating gives CASSLTGIETQYF.

Here the CDR3 DNA reads TGTGCCAGCAGCCAAGGACCTGGACTAGGGGTCCGCAATGAGCAGTTCTTC. Amino acid sequence: CASSQGPGLGVRNEQFF. The chain joins TRBV14 to TRBJ2-1, with TRBD2 identical over 7 bases. The CDR3 is made up of 17 amino acids. Trimming at V came to 1 base and at J to 6 bases, leaving 12 bases not matched to a gene. Germline V gene sequence: CDR1 SGHDN, CDR2 FVKESK.

This clone was counted once. J is TRBJ1-3 and V is TRBV5-5, with 9 bases lining up with TRBD1. Germline V gene lookup returns CDR1 SGHKS and CDR2 YYEKEE (reference sequence). The CDR3 has 16 residues. The ends lost 2 bases at V and 3 bases at J; junction bases unmatched: 6. The CDR3: CASSLRTGDDGNTIYF. CDR3 nucleotide sequence: TGTGCCAGCAGCTTAAGGACAGGGGACGATGGAAACACCATATATTTT.

The CDR3 loop is CAWRRAPVPGTEAFF. Here the CDR3 DNA reads TGTGCCTGGAGGCGTGCCCCAGTCCCGGGCACTGAAGCTTTCTTT. The chain carries TRBV30 and TRBJ1-1, with D unclear. CDR3 length: 15 amino acids. Germline assignment: CDR1 GTSNPN and CDR2 SVGIG (reference sequence). Trimming left V 3 bases short and J 4 bases short, with 18 bases between.

Only a few counts were recorded for this clone. The V call is TRBV7-3, the J call TRBJ2-1; 8 nucleotides agree with TRBD1. CDR1 is SGHTA and CDR2 is FQGTGA in the germline V gene. With 4 bases clipped from V and 1 base from J, the junction kept 3 bases outside the gene matches. The CDR3 runs to 15 residues. The CDR3 protein is CASSSDRASYNEQFF. CDR3 coding DNA: TGTGCCAGCAGCTCGGACAGGGCGTCCTACAATGAGCAGTTCTTC.

The chain links TRBV15 to TRBJ2-7; D remains ambiguous. V gave up 1 base and J gave up 3 bases, with 13 bases separating them. This CDR3 is 15 amino acids long. CDR1 and CDR2 (germline): LNHNV, YYDKDF (reference sequence). As DNA, the CDR3 is TGTGCCACCAGCAGAGCCTCTAAGAGAAACTACGAGCAGTACGTC. This codes for CATSRASKRNYEQYV.